Detailed here is one T cell receptor (beta chain). Its antigen is still unknown. No qualities accompany the bases; no much larger clone lies one base away. According to the germline V gene, CDR1 reads MRHNA and CDR2 reads SNTAGT. The CDR3 measures 15 amino acids from cysteine to phenylalanine. Solely the CDR3 DNA is kept, with 45 bases framed from the first base. Trimming at the junction amounts to 5 bases on V and 6 bases on J, and the germline ends lie 18 bases apart. The record originates from a study of T cell changes during pregnancy in multiple sclerosis (dated 2019 in TCRdb). Broadly, across the study: In women with multiple sclerosis, the researchers looked at how the T cell repertoire shifted as pregnancy progressed.

The method behind the library was the immunoSEQ multiplex PCR assay. TCRdb obtained this table from immuneACCESS and retained in-frame rearrangements with V and J assigned. These tables miss some clones; where compared with another copy, unresolved V genes account for less than half of the shortfall, and the remainder is unexplained. The sample has more than 80,000 clones on record, around 96% of them singletons. 0.85% to 1.3% of the sample is held by the ten biggest clonotypes. The rearrangement joined TRBV6-4 to TRBJ2-3; a tentative D call is TRBD2 (6 bases match). This TCR derives from a female donor with multiple sclerosis, enrolled in a pregnancy study. Specimen: peripheral blood, collected in the second trimester of pregnancy. The bases read TGTGCCAGCAGTCCGACTAGTGCTGTGGGGGATACGCAGTATTTT. It encodes CASSPTSAVGDTQYF.